These T cell receptor beta chains were read from a single sample in a study of technical replicates of blood from a handful of donors. The data were produced by immunoSEQ multiplex PCR, yet TCRdb's version contains in-frame clones alone and is incomplete. The sample yields around 16,000 clones, 65% to 85% seen once. Sequenced: PBMCs. These receptors all come from a human donor in good health. Each CDR3 is given with its conserved first and last residue. Fields, in order: clone size, D gene, J gene, V gene, CDR3 DNA, CDR3 protein. A D gene is named only where the DNA matches it firmly. Clone size is shown for a subset of rows, as once, few, many or a class of expanded clone.

. | TRBD2 | TRBJ2-5 | TRBV4-2 | TGTGCCAGCAGCCAAGGGGTAGCGGGAGCAGGGGAGACCCAGTACTTC | CASSQGVAGAGETQYF
. | . | TRBJ2-1 | TRBV9 | TGTGCCAGCAGCGTAGTGGAGTCCATCTCCTACAATGAGCAGTTCTTC | CASSVVESISYNEQFF
. | TRBD1 | TRBJ1-1 | TRBV18 | TGTGCCAGCTCACCCCCGGGGGGGACAGCGATAGCTTTCTTT | CASSPPGGTAIAFF
. | TRBD1 | TRBJ2-6 | TRBV19 | TGTGCCAGTACCACAGGGGCTGGGGCCAACGTCCTGACTTTC | CASTTGAGANVLTF
. | TRBD1 | TRBJ2-2 | TRBV4-2 | TGTGCCAGCAGCCAAGATTTCGGGACAGGGGTTTCCGGGGAGCTGTTTTTT | CASSQDFGTGVSGELFF
. | TRBD2 | TRBJ2-1 | TRBV10-3 | TGTGCCATAGGACTAGCGGGAAAAAATGAGCAGTTCTTC | CAIGLAGKNEQFF
. | . | TRBJ1-5 | TRBV7-8 | TGTGCCAGCAGCGGTACGACGGGGCAGCCCCAGCATTTT | CASSGTTGQPQHF
once | . | TRBJ2-7 | TRBV30 | TGTGCCTCCGTCCCTCAGGGGTGGGCCTACGAGCAGTACTTC | CASVPQGWAYEQYF
. | TRBD2 | TRBJ2-1 | TRBV5-6 | TGTGCCAGCCTAACTAGCGGTGGCTCCTACAATGAGCAGTTCTTC | CASLTSGGSYNEQFF
. | . | TRBJ1-4 | TRBV29-1 | TGCAGCGTCGCAGGGTCTAATGAAAAACTGTTTTTT | CSVAGSNEKLFF
. | . | TRBJ1-5 | TRBV7-8 | TGTGCCAGCAACGAACGACACGACGGCAATCAGCCCCAGCATTTT | CASNERHDGNQPQHF
. | TRBD2 | TRBJ2-7 | TRBV7-2 | TGTGCCAGCAGCTTTCTAGCGGGAGAATCCTACGAGCAGTACTTC | CASSFLAGESYEQYF
once | . | TRBJ2-3 | TRBV5-4 | TGTGCCAGCATTGGAACAGAAAGCACAGATACGCAGTATTTT | CASIGTESTDTQYF
. | . | TRBJ2-2 | TRBV7-3 | TGTGCCAGCAGCTTAACGCGGAATTCGAACACCGGGGAGCTGTTTTTT | CASSLTRNSNTGELFF
. | . | TRBJ1-2 | TRBV6-5 | TGTGCCAGCAGCCCGGACAGAAACTATGGCTACACCTTC | CASSPDRNYGYTF
. | . | TRBJ2-5 | TRBV30 | TGTGCCTGGTTGGAGGGCCAGACCCAGTACTTC | CAWLEGQTQYF
. | . | TRBJ1-3 | TRBV9 | TGTGCCAGCAGCGAGAGACTCGGGACACCCGACTCTGGAAACACCATATATTTT | CASSERLGTPDSGNTIYF
few | TRBD1 | TRBJ1-4 | TRBV19 | TGTGCCAGTAGTATAACGGGACAGTCGGGCGAAAAACTGTTTTTT | CASSITGQSGEKLFF
. | . | TRBJ1-5 | TRBV5-1 | TGCGCCAGCATCCAGGGTGACCAGCCCCAGCATTTT | CASIQGDQPQHF
. | TRBD1 | TRBJ2-7 | TRBV28 | TGTGCCAGCAACGTACAGGGGCCATCCTACGAGCAGTACTTC | CASNVQGPSYEQYF
. | . | TRBJ2-2 | TRBV5-1 | TGCGCCAGCAGCTTGGATGCAGCGAACACCGGGGAGCTGTTTTTT | CASSLDAANTGELFF
. | . | TRBJ2-5 | TRBV2 | TGTGCCAGCAGGGTAGACAGCCTAAACCAAGAGACCCAGTACTTC | CASRVDSLNQETQYF
once | . | TRBJ1-1 | TRBV18 | TGTGCCAGCTCACCACCAGGGGTCTTTACTGAAGCTTTCTTT | CASSPPGVFTEAFF
. | TRBD2 | TRBJ2-7 | TRBV30 | TGTGCCTGGAAGCTAGCGGGAGACGAGCAGTACTTC | CAWKLAGDEQYF
. | TRBD2 | TRBJ2-7 | TRBV27 | TGTGCCAGCAGTCAAAGGACTAGCGGCTCCTACGAGCAGTACTTC | CASSQRTSGSYEQYF
. | TRBD2 | TRBJ2-3 | TRBV19 | TGTGCCAGTAGTATAGGACTAGCTGATACGCAGTATTTT | CASSIGLADTQYF
. | . | TRBJ2-7 | TRBV6-5 | TGTGCCAGCAGTTACGGGAGGTGGGGGGAGAGAGAGCAGTACTTC | CASSYGRWGEREQYF
once | . | TRBJ1-2 | TRBV5-6 | TGTGCCAGCAGCAAACAGGGAGTCAATGGCTACACCTTC | CASSKQGVNGYTF
. | TRBD1 | TRBJ2-7 | TRBV6-5 | TGTGCCAGCAGTTACGACAGGGGTGCCTACGAGCAGTACTTC | CASSYDRGAYEQYF
. | TRBD2 | TRBJ2-5 | TRBV9 | TGTGCCAGCAGCGCTGGGGCGTTAGCGGGAGCTCTCCAAGAGACCCAGTACTTC | CASSAGALAGALQETQYF
. | . | TRBJ2-7 | TRBV10-2 | TGCGCCAGTGTTTGGACCCCGGAGGAAAGGCAGTACTTC | CASVWTPEERQYF
. | TRBD2 | TRBJ2-1 | TRBV28 | TGTGCCAGCAGTTACCGGGGACTAGGGAACAATGAGCAGTTCTTC | CASSYRGLGNNEQFF
. | TRBD1 | TRBJ1-3 | TRBV6-5 | TGTGCCAGCAGTTACGGGACAGGACCTGGAAACACCATATATTTT | CASSYGTGPGNTIYF
. | TRBD1 | TRBJ1-1 | TRBV7-9 | TGTGCCAGCAGCTTCGGACAGGGGGCGGCTGAAGCTTTCTTT | CASSFGQGAAEAFF
. | . | TRBJ1-3 | TRBV6-5 | TGTGCCAGCTGGAGCTCTGGAAACACCATATATTTT | CASWSSGNTIYF
. | TRBD1 | TRBJ2-7 | TRBV5-1 | TGCGCCAGCAGCCTGGGGACAGTCACCTACGAGCAGTACTTC | CASSLGTVTYEQYF
. | . | TRBJ1-2 | TRBV29-1 | TGCAGCGTTGGAATGCAGGAACCAGGCTATGGCTACACCTTC | CSVGMQEPGYGYTF
once | . | TRBJ1-1 | TRBV29-1 | TGCAGCGTTCCACGGACAGTGAACACTGAAGCTTTCTTT | CSVPRTVNTEAFF
. | . | TRBJ2-1 | TRBV6-5 | TGTGCCAGCAGTTACTCCGGGGGGCGGTATGAGCAGTTCTTC | CASSYSGGRYEQFF
. | TRBD2 | TRBJ2-7 | TRBV5-1 | TGCGCCAGCAGCTTGGGGGAGGGATACGAGCAGTACTTC | CASSLGEGYEQYF
. | TRBD2 | TRBJ2-3 | TRBV5-1 | TGCGCCAGCAGCACACCGGGACTAGCGGGTTATTACACAGATACGCAGTATTTT | CASSTPGLAGYYTDTQYF
. | . | TRBJ2-3 | TRBV29-1 | TGCAGCGCGGGGGGCGGGGGCACAGATACGCAGTATTTT | CSAGGGGTDTQYF
. | . | TRBJ1-1 | TRBV5-4 | TGTGCCAGCAGCCCACCCGGACACCCCAGAGGCACTGAAGCTTTCTTT | CASSPPGHPRGTEAFF
. | . | TRBJ2-7 | TRBV19 | TGTGCCAGTACGGGCGCCGGGAGCTCCTACGAGCAGTACTTC | CASTGAGSSYEQYF
. | . | TRBJ1-1 | TRBV15 | TGTGCCACCAGCACGGACATTAACACTGAAGCTTTCTTT | CATSTDINTEAFF
. | TRBD1 | TRBJ1-2 | TRBV7-8 | TGTGCCAGCAGCTTAAGGACAGGGGGCGCGGCCAACTATGGCTACACCTTC | CASSLRTGGAANYGYTF
. | . | TRBJ2-1 | TRBV5-1 | TGCGCCAGCAGTCCCGTCCCCGGGGGGCGCATCGATGAGCAGTTCTTC | CASSPVPGGRIDEQFF
few | TRBD2 | TRBJ2-2 | TRBV5-1 | TGCGCCAGCAGCTTAGCACTAGCGGGAGCCGGGGAGCTGTTTTTT | CASSLALAGAGELFF
. | TRBD1 | TRBJ1-4 | TRBV27 | TGTGCCAGCAGTTTACTGGACAGGCAGACAACTAATGAAAAACTGTTTTTT | CASSLLDRQTTNEKLFF
. | TRBD1 | TRBJ1-4 | TRBV5-4 | TGTGCCAGCAGCTTGGGGCCAGGGGGGACGGAAAAACTGTTTTTT | CASSLGPGGTEKLFF
. | TRBD2 | TRBJ2-1 | TRBV5-1 | TGCGCCAGCAGCTTGGAAGTAGGGCTAGCGGGGTACAATGAGCAGTTCTTC | CASSLEVGLAGYNEQFF
. | . | TRBJ1-1 | TRBV15 | TGTGCCACCAGCAGGGGGACGGGGGGTCACACTGAAGCTTTCTTT | CATSRGTGGHTEAFF
once | TRBD1 | TRBJ2-1 | TRBV29-1 | TGCAGCGCCCCCGAGGGGGCAGGGTGGGGCAATGAGCAGTTCTTC | CSAPEGAGWGNEQFF
few | TRBD1 | TRBJ1-2 | TRBV19 | TGTGCCAGTAGGGGACAGGGGGCAAACTATGGCTACACCTTC | CASRGQGANYGYTF